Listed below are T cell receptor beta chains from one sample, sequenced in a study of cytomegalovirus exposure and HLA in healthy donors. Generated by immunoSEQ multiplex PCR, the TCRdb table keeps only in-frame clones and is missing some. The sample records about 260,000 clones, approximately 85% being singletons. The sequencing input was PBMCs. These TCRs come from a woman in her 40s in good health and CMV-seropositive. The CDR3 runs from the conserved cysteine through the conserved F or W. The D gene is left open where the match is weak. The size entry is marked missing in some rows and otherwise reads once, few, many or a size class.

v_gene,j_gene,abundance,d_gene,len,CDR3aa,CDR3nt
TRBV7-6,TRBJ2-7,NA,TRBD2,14,CASSSTSGLGEQYF,TGTGCCAGCAGCTCGACTAGCGGGCTAGGAGAGCAGTACTTC
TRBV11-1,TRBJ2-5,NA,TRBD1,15,CASSPRDRGTETQYF,TGTGCCAGCAGCCCCAGGGACAGGGGGACGGAGACCCAGTACTTC
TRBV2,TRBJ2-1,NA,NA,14,CASTPLLRNNEQFF,TGTGCCAGCACTCCCCTCTTGAGGAACAATGAGCAGTTCTTC
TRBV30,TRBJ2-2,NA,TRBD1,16,CAWTPGTGGYTGELFF,TGTGCCTGGACTCCCGGGACAGGGGGCTACACCGGGGAGCTGTTTTTT
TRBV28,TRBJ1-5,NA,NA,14,CASSLPNMNQPQHF,TGTGCCAGCAGTTTACCCAACATGAATCAGCCCCAGCATTTT
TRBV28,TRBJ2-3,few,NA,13,CASSLTRTDTQYF,TGTGCCAGCAGCCTTACACGCACAGATACGCAGTATTTT
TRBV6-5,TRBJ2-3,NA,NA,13,CASTPPGTDTQYF,TGTGCCAGCACCCCTCCTGGCACAGATACGCAGTATTTT
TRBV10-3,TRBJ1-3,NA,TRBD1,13,CAISSGQGATIYF,TGTGCCATCAGTTCGGGACAGGGGGCTACCATATATTTT
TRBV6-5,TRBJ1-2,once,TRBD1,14,CASSTQGQGDGYTF,TGTGCCAGCAGTACCCAGGGACAGGGGGATGGCTACACCTTC
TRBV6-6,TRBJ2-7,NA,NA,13,CASKSTGTYEQYF,TGTGCCAGCAAATCGACAGGTACCTACGAGCAGTACTTC
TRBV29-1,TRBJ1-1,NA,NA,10,CSAGNTEAFF,TGCAGCGCAGGGAACACTGAAGCTTTCTTT
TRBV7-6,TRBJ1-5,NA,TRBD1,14,CASSLTGGLQPQHF,TGTGCCAGCAGCTTGACAGGGGGACTTCAGCCCCAGCATTTT
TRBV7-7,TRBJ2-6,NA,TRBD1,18,CASSPGQGATSGANVLTF,TGTGCCAGCAGCCCAGGACAGGGGGCTACCTCTGGGGCCAACGTCCTGACTTTC
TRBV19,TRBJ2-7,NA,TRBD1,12,CASSIRQGEQYF,TGTGCCAGTAGTATCAGACAGGGCGAGCAGTACTTC
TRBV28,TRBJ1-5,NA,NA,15,CASRGDKGKYRPQHF,TGTGCCAGTCGGGGGGACAAGGGGAAATATCGGCCCCAGCATTTT
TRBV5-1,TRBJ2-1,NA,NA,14,CASSLDVRAGEQFF,TGCGCCAGCAGCTTGGATGTCAGGGCGGGAGAGCAGTTCTTC
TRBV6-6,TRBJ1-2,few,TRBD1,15,CASSYSSAGGYGYTF,TGTGCCAGCAGTTACTCGAGTGCAGGGGGCTATGGCTACACCTTC
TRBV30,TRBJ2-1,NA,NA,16,CAWRPWGGADRNEQFF,TGTGCCTGGAGACCCTGGGGGGGGGCGGACCGCAATGAGCAGTTCTTC
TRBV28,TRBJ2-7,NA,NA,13,CASTRPNSYEQYF,TGTGCCAGCACTCGTCCAAACAGCTACGAGCAGTACTTC
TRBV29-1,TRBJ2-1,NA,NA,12,CSVLPGSNEQFF,TGCAGCGTGCTACCGGGAAGCAATGAGCAGTTCTTC
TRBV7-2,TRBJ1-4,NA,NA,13,CASSLPSSEKLFF,TGTGCCAGCAGCTTACCTTCCAGTGAAAAACTGTTTTTT
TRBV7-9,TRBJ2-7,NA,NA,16,CASSSLEGQRSYEQYF,TGTGCCAGCAGCTCCCTTGAGGGACAAAGATCTTACGAGCAGTACTTC
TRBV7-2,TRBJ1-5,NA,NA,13,CASSEQWNQPQHF,TGTGCCAGCAGCGAGCAATGGAATCAGCCCCAGCATTTT
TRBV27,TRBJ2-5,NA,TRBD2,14,CASSLSSGRQTQYF,TGTGCCAGCAGTTTATCTAGCGGGAGACAGACCCAGTACTTC
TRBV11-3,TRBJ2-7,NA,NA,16,CASSLAGTQPPYEQYF,TGTGCCAGCAGCTTAGCTGGGACACAGCCTCCATACGAGCAGTACTTC
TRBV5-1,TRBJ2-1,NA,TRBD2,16,CASSPPGRSEGNEQFF,TGCGCCAGCAGCCCCCCCGGGAGGAGCGAGGGCAATGAGCAGTTCTTC
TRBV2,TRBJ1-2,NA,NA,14,CASSEGGDYSGYTF,TGTGCCAGCAGTGAAGGGGGGGATTATAGCGGCTACACCTTC
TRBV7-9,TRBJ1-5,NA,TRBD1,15,CASSLGQGWDQPQHF,TGTGCCAGCAGCTTAGGACAGGGGTGGGATCAGCCCCAGCATTTT
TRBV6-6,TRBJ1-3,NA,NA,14,CASSHGGDRNTIYF,TGTGCCAGCAGTCACGGGGGTGACAGAAACACCATATATTTT
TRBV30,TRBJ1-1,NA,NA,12,CAWKLLNTEAFF,TGTGCCTGGAAACTTTTGAACACTGAAGCTTTCTTT
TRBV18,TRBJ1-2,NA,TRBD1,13,CASSPSDRGRYTF,TGTGCCAGCTCACCGTCGGACAGGGGTCGCTACACCTTC
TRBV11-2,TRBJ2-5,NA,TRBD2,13,CASSLWGGETQYF,TGTGCCAGCAGCTTATGGGGGGGAGAGACCCAGTACTTC
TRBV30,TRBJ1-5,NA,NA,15,CAWSVPGNSNQPQHF,TGTGCCTGGAGTGTACCAGGGAACAGCAATCAGCCCCAGCATTTT
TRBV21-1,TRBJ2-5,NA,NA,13,CASSPRTQETQYF,TGTGCCAGCAGCCCCCGGACACAAGAGACCCAGTACTTC
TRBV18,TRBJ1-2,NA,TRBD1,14,CASSPGEQGFGYTF,TGTGCCAGCTCACCAGGCGAACAGGGGTTTGGCTACACCTTC
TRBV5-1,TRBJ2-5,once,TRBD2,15,CASSLTSGSLETQYF,TGCGCCAGCAGCTTGACTAGCGGGAGTCTAGAGACCCAGTACTTC
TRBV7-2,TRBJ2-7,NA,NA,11,CASSLLLEQYF,TGTGCCAGCAGCTTACTCCTCGAGCAGTACTTC
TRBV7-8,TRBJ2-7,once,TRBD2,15,CASSRSGKDPYEQYF,TGTGCCAGCAGCCGTAGCGGGAAGGACCCCTACGAGCAGTACTTC
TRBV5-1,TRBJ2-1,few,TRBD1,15,CASSTGTGDYNEQFF,TGCGCCAGCAGTACCGGGACAGGGGATTACAATGAGCAGTTCTTC
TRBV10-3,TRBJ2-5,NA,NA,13,CAAQRGLQETQYF,TGTGCCGCACAACGGGGACTCCAAGAGACCCAGTACTTC
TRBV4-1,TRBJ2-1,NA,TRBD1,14,CASRWGQGGNEQFF,TGCGCCAGCAGGTGGGGACAGGGCGGCAATGAGCAGTTCTTC
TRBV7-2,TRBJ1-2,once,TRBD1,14,CASSSDRGNYGYTF,TGTGCCAGCAGCTCCGACAGGGGGAACTATGGCTACACCTTC
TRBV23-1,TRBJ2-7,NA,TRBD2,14,CASSHGSGGYEQYF,TGCGCCAGCAGTCATGGTTCGGGAGGTTACGAGCAGTACTTC
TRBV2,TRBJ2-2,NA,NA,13,CATTQEYTGELFF,TGTGCCACCACCCAGGAATACACCGGGGAGCTGTTTTTT
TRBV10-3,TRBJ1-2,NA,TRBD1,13,CAISNRDRHGYTF,TGTGCCATCAGTAACCGGGACAGGCATGGCTACACCTTC
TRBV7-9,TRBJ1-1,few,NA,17,CASSYDNEIWVGTEAFF,TGTGCCAGCAGCTACGACAATGAAATATGGGTCGGCACTGAAGCTTTCTTT
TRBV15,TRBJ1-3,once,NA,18,CATSRGGGGQSSGNTIYF,TGTGCCACCAGCAGAGGGGGCGGTGGACAGAGCTCTGGAAACACCATATATTTT
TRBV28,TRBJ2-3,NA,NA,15,CASSSPISGTDTQYF,TGTGCCAGCAGTTCTCCGATTAGTGGCACAGATACGCAGTATTTT
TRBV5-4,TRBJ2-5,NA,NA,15,CASSSPGGRQETQYF,TGTGCCAGCAGCTCCCCCGGGGGAAGGCAAGAGACCCAGTACTTC
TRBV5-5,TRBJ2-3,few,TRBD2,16,CASSPIAGLSTDTQYF,TGTGCCAGCAGCCCCATAGCGGGCCTAAGCACAGATACGCAGTATTTT
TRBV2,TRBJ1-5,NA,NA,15,CASSAGQYSNQPQHF,TGTGCCAGCAGTGCCGGACAGTATAGCAATCAGCCCCAGCATTTT